The clone carrying this TCR beta chain was recorded a few times. Its antigen is currently unknown. Here immunoSEQ multiplex PCR was the method, and the copy in TCRdb shows in-frame clones only, minus some. The sample records 60,000 to 75,000 clones, 80% to 85% being singletons. This sample stems from a study of OX40 agonist ivuxolimab in advanced cancers. The study's findings and limits: The antigens recognized by the expanded peripheral T cells, that is their antigen specificity, were not determined. Blood T cells, both CD4+ and CD8+, expanded clonally by week 6 at 0.1 to 3.0 mg/kg.

The CDR3 spans 16 residues. Germline V gives CDR1 SGHRS, CDR2 YFSETQ. Trimming shortened V by 0 bases and J by 0 bases, and 10 bases separated the two germline ends. This receptor was identified in an adult with an advanced solid tumor such as melanoma, head and neck, liver or kidney cancer. This rearrangement joins TRBV5-1 to TRBJ1-5; D is ambiguous. This specimen was CD4+ or CD8+ T cells sorted from blood, taken in a trial of the OX40 agonist ivuxolimab. As DNA, the CDR3 is TGCGCCAGCAGCTTGGGGCGTCAGCATAGCAATCAGCCCCAGCATTTT. As protein: CASSLGRQHSNQPQHF.